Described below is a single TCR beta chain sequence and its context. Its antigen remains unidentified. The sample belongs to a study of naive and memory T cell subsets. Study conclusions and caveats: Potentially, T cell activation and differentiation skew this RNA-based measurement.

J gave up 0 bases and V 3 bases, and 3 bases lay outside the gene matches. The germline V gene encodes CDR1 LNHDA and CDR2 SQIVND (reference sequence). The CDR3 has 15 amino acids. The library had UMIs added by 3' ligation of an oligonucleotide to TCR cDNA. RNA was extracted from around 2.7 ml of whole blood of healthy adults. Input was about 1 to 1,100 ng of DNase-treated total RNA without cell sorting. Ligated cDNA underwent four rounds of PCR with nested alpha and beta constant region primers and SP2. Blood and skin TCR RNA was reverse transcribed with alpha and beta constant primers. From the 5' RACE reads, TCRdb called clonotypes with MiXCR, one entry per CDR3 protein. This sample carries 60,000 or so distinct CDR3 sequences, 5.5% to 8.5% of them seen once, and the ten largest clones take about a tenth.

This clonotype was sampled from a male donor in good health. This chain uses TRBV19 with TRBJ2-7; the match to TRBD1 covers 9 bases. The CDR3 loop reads CASSMGQGNSYEQYF. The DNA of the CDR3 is TGTGCCAGTAGTATGGGACAGGGTAACTCCTACGAGCAGTACTTC.